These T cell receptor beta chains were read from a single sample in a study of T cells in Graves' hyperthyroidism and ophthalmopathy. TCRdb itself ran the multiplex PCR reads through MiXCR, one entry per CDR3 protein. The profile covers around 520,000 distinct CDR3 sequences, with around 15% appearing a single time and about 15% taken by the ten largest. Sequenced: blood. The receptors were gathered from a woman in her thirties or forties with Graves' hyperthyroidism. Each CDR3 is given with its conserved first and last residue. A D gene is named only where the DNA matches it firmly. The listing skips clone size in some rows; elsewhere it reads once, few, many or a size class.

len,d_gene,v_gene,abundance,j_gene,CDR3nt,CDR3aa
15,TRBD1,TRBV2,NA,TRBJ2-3,TGTGCCAGCAATACCGACAGGGCCGGACTAGATACGCAGTATTTT,CASNTDRAGLDTQYF
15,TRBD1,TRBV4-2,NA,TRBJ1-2,TGTGCCAGCAGCCAAGTAACAGGGGCCGGGTATGGCTACACCTTC,CASSQVTGAGYGYTF
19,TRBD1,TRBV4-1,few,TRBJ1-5,TGCGCCAGCAGCCGAGGGCCGGGACAGGGGACGTTTAGCAATCAGCCCCAGCATTTT,CASSRGPGQGTFSNQPQHF
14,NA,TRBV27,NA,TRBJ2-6,TGTGCCAGCAGGACTTACTCTGGGGCCAACGTCCTGACTTTC,CASRTYSGANVLTF
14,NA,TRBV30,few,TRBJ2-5,TGTGCCTGGGTGCGAGGTGTAGACAAGAGAACCCAGTACTTC,CAWVRGVDKRTQYF
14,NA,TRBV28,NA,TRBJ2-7,TGTGCCAGCAGTTCCCCCGGGACCTCAAACGAGCAGTACTTC,CASSSPGTSNEQYF
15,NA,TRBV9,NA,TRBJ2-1,TGTGCCAGCAGCGTCGGGGTAAGCTCCTACAATGAGCAGTTCTTC,CASSVGVSSYNEQFF
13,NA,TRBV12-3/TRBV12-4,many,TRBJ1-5,TGTGCCAGCAGTTTGAGGGGAGGAGGGCCCCAGCATTTT,CASSLRGGGPQHF
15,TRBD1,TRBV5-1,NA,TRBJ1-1,TGCGCCAGCAGACCGGGACAGGGCCCAATGACTGAAGCTTTCTTT,CASRPGQGPMTEAFF
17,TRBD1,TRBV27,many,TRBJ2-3,TGTGCCAGCAGTTTATCCGCAGGGGGCGCCCGCACAGATACGCAGTATTTT,CASSLSAGGARTDTQYF
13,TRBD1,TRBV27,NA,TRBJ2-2,TGTGCCAGCACCTCAGGGGGCGGCGGGGAGCTGTTTTTT,CASTSGGGGELFF
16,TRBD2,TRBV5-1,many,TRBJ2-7,TGCGCCAGCAGCTCCTCCGGGACTAGCGGGACCTACGAGCAGTACTTC,CASSSSGTSGTYEQYF
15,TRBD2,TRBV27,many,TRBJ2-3,TGTGCCACCCAGACGAAGCGGGAGGCGACAGATACGCAGTATTTT,CATQTKREATDTQYF
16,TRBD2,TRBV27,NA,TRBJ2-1,TGTGCCAGCAGTTTATCAAACGGGAGGCTCTATAATGAGCAGTTCTTC,CASSLSNGRLYNEQFF
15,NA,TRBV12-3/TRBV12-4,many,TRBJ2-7,TGTGCCAGCAGTAAGGGGAGTAGAAGTACCTACGAGCAGTACTTC,CASSKGSRSTYEQYF
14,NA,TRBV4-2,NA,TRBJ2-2,TGTGCCAGCGCCGGGGGGCGGGATGGCGGGGAGCTGTTTTTT,CASAGGRDGGELFF
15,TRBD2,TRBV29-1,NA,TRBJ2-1,TGCAGCGTCAAAACACTAGCGGGATTGATAAATGAGCAGTTCTTC,CSVKTLAGLINEQFF
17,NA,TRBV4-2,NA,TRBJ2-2,TGTGCCAGCACCCTAGGAGTAGCGGAGATGAACACCGGGGAGCTGTTTTTT,CASTLGVAEMNTGELFF
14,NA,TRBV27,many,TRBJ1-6,TGTGCCAGCAGTTTACGTTCCTATAATTCACCCCTCCACTTT,CASSLRSYNSPLHF
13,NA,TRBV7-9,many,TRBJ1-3,TGTGCCAGCAGCTTAGGGGCTGGAAACACCATATATTTT,CASSLGAGNTIYF
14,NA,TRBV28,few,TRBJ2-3,TGTGCCAGCGCCGCGGAGCCGTACACAGATACGCAGTATTTT,CASAAEPYTDTQYF
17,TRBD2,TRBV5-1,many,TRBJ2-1,TGCGCCAGCAGCTCCGGGACTAGCGGGAGCTCCTACAATGAGCAGTTCTTC,CASSSGTSGSSYNEQFF
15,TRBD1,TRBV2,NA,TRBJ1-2,TGTGCCAGCAGTGACCTGGGGACAGGGGGCTCTGGCTACACCTTC,CASSDLGTGGSGYTF
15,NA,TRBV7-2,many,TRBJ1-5,TGTGCCAGCAGCTTAGTTGCGGGTAGCAATCAGCCCCAGCATTTT,CASSLVAGSNQPQHF
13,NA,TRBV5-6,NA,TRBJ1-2,TGTGCCAGCAGCCCATTACCAGGGGCGGGCTACACCTTC,CASSPLPGAGYTF
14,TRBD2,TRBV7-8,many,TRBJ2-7,TGTGCCAGCAGCCCAAGGACTAGCGCATACGAGCAGTACTTC,CASSPRTSAYEQYF
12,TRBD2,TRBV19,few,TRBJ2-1,TGTGCCAGTACCGGACTAGCCAATGAGCAGTTCTTC,CASTGLANEQFF
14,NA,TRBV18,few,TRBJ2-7,TGTGCCAGCTCACCACCGTTAGGAGCCTACGAGCAGTACTTC,CASSPPLGAYEQYF
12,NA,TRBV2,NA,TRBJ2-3,TGTGCCAGCAGCGCGTTGGAAGGTACGCAGTATTTT,CASSALEGTQYF
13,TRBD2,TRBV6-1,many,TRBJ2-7,TGTGCCAGCACCGCGGGGGGAGAATACGAGCAGTACTTC,CASTAGGEYEQYF
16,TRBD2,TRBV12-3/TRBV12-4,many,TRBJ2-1,TGTGCCAGCAGCCCAAGGCGACTAGCCCTTTTTAATGAGCAGTTCTTC,CASSPRRLALFNEQFF
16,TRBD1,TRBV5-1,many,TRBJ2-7,TGCGCCAGCAGCCCCGGACAGGGAATAAAGCCCTACGAGCAGTACTTC,CASSPGQGIKPYEQYF
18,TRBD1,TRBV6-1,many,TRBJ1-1,TGTGCCAGCAACCTCCTGGGGGGACAGGGGGGACCCAACACTGAAGCTTTCTTT,CASNLLGGQGGPNTEAFF
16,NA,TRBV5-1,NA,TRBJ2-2,TGCGCCAGCAGCTTGGAACCAGGGGCTGTTGGCGGGGAGCTGTTTTTT,CASSLEPGAVGGELFF
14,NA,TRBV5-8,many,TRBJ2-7,TGTGCCAGCAGCTTAAGTCCAGACCCCTACGAGCAGTACTTC,CASSLSPDPYEQYF
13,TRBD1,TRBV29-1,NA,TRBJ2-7,TGCAGCGCCGGGGACAGGGGTTCCTACGAGCAGTACTTC,CSAGDRGSYEQYF
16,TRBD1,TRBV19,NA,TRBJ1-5,TGTGCCAGCACAGCCATAGGGACAGTCCAGAATCAGCCCCAGCATTTT,CASTAIGTVQNQPQHF
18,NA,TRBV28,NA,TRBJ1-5,TGTGCCGGCAGTCCCAGACAGTCCCGATTTTATAGCAATCAGCCCCAGCATTTT,CAGSPRQSRFYSNQPQHF
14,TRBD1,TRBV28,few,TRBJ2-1,TGTGCCAGCACCCTGGGACAGGGTGACAATGAGCAGTTCTTC,CASTLGQGDNEQFF
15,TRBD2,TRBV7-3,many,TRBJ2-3,TGTGCCAGCAGCTTCCAAGCGGGAAGGGGAGATACGCAGTATTTT,CASSFQAGRGDTQYF
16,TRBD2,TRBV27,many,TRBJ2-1,TGTGCCAGCAGTTTTCCGGGACTAGCGGGAGGTCTCGAGCAGTTCTTC,CASSFPGLAGGLEQFF
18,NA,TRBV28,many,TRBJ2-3,TGTGCCAGCAGTTTATACAAGCGGACTTCACTGAGGGCAGATACGCAGTATTTT,CASSLYKRTSLRADTQYF
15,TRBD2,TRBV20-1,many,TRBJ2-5,TGCAGTGCTAGAAGCCTAGCGGATTCCCAAGAGACCCAGTACTTC,CSARSLADSQETQYF
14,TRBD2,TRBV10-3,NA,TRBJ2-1,TGTGCCATCAGTGAGTCGGGCGGGAGCGGTGAGCAGTTCTTC,CAISESGGSGEQFF
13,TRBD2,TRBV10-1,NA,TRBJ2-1,TGCGCCAGCAGTGGACTAGCGGGAGGTGAGCGGTTCTTC,CASSGLAGGERFF
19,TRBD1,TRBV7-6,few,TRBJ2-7,TGTGCCAGCAGCTTAGTTTCTATACCGGGACAGGGGTTCGGGTACGAGCAGTACTTC,CASSLVSIPGQGFGYEQYF